The rows below give T cell receptor beta chains drawn from one sample of a study of OX40 agonist ivuxolimab in advanced cancers. Data came from immunoSEQ multiplex PCR; TCRdb stores just in-frame clones and leaves some out. The sample includes about 69,000 clones, 60% to 85% of them seen just once. The source was CD4+ or CD8+ T cells sorted from blood, collected in a trial of the OX40 agonist ivuxolimab. Receptors originate from an adult with an advanced solid tumor such as melanoma, head and neck, liver or kidney cancer. Each CDR3 is given with its conserved first and last residue. Each record gives: clone size, J gene, D gene, V gene, CDR3 protein, CDR3 DNA. D genes are given only for firm matches. Clone sizes are given selectively: once, few, many, or a class where the clone is expanded.

clone size: .
J gene: TRBJ2-7
D gene: .
V gene: TRBV6-1
CDR3 protein: CASSERGGDSPYEQYF
CDR3 DNA: TGTGCCAGCAGTGAAAGGGGCGGCGACAGCCCCTACGAGCAGTACTTC

clone size: .
J gene: TRBJ1-3
D gene: .
V gene: TRBV6-1
CDR3 protein: CASKGGAGGNTIYF
CDR3 DNA: TGTGCCAGCAAGGGCGGTGCGGGGGGAAACACCATATATTTT

clone size: .
J gene: TRBJ1-1
D gene: .
V gene: TRBV7-3
CDR3 protein: CASSLTLNTEAFF
CDR3 DNA: TGTGCCAGCAGCTTAACGTTGAACACTGAAGCTTTCTTT

clone size: .
J gene: TRBJ1-2
D gene: .
V gene: TRBV28
CDR3 protein: CASSFWGTNYGYTF
CDR3 DNA: TGTGCCAGCAGTTTTTGGGGGACTAACTATGGCTACACCTTC

clone size: .
J gene: TRBJ1-1
D gene: .
V gene: TRBV5-6
CDR3 protein: CASSLRLGVMNTEAFF
CDR3 DNA: TGTGCCAGCAGCTTGCGGTTAGGGGTAATGAACACTGAAGCTTTCTTT

clone size: .
J gene: TRBJ2-5
D gene: .
V gene: TRBV20-1
CDR3 protein: CSASNVETQYF
CDR3 DNA: TGCAGTGCTAGTAACGTAGAGACCCAGTACTTC

clone size: many
J gene: TRBJ1-2
D gene: TRBD1
V gene: TRBV10-3
CDR3 protein: CAPQIPGQSILYGYTF
CDR3 DNA: TGTGCCCCTCAGATTCCGGGACAGAGTATACTCTATGGCTACACCTTC

clone size: .
J gene: TRBJ1-4
D gene: .
V gene: TRBV15
CDR3 protein: CATSRGGANEKLFF
CDR3 DNA: TGTGCCACCAGCAGAGGGGGTGCTAATGAAAAACTGTTTTTT

clone size: once
J gene: TRBJ1-3
D gene: .
V gene: TRBV29-1
CDR3 protein: CSVEQGSSGNTIYF
CDR3 DNA: TGCAGCGTTGAACAGGGGAGCTCTGGAAACACCATATATTTT

clone size: .
J gene: TRBJ2-1
D gene: TRBD2
V gene: TRBV4-1
CDR3 protein: CASSFGLAGAEQFF
CDR3 DNA: TGCGCCAGCAGCTTCGGACTAGCGGGAGCTGAGCAGTTCTTC

clone size: once
J gene: TRBJ1-1
D gene: TRBD1
V gene: TRBV7-2
CDR3 protein: CASSPWTGGNTEAFF
CDR3 DNA: TGTGCCAGCAGCCCCTGGACAGGGGGGAACACTGAAGCTTTCTTT

clone size: few
J gene: TRBJ1-3
D gene: TRBD1
V gene: TRBV28
CDR3 protein: CASSATGGSGNTIYF
CDR3 DNA: TGTGCCAGCAGCGCCACAGGGGGCTCTGGAAACACCATATATTTT

clone size: .
J gene: TRBJ1-2
D gene: TRBD1
V gene: TRBV10-3
CDR3 protein: CAISGSQGEGYTF
CDR3 DNA: TGTGCCATCAGTGGTTCACAGGGGGAAGGCTACACCTTC

clone size: .
J gene: TRBJ1-4
D gene: .
V gene: TRBV11-2
CDR3 protein: CASSLGAAGGEKLFF
CDR3 DNA: TGTGCCAGCAGCTTAGGGGCAGCGGGCGGGGAAAAACTGTTTTTT

clone size: once
J gene: TRBJ2-2
D gene: TRBD2
V gene: TRBV18
CDR3 protein: CASSRPSGTAGELFF
CDR3 DNA: TGTGCCAGCTCACGACCTAGCGGGACCGCCGGGGAGCTGTTTTTT

clone size: .
J gene: TRBJ2-7
D gene: TRBD1
V gene: TRBV30
CDR3 protein: CAWRKGTGLREQYF
CDR3 DNA: TGTGCCTGGAGAAAAGGGACAGGGCTCCGCGAGCAGTACTTC

clone size: .
J gene: TRBJ2-1
D gene: .
V gene: TRBV7-8
CDR3 protein: CASSLDRREFF
CDR3 DNA: TGTGCCAGCAGCCTTGACAGAAGGGAGTTCTTC

clone size: .
J gene: TRBJ2-3
D gene: .
V gene: TRBV4-2
CDR3 protein: CASSQDTTHTDTQYF
CDR3 DNA: TGTGCCAGCAGCCAAGATACGACTCACACAGATACGCAGTATTTT

clone size: .
J gene: TRBJ2-3
D gene: .
V gene: TRBV27
CDR3 protein: CASSLQGKDTDTQYF
CDR3 DNA: TGTGCCAGCAGTCTCCAGGGGAAAGACACAGATACGCAGTATTTT

clone size: .
J gene: TRBJ1-6
D gene: .
V gene: TRBV6-5
CDR3 protein: CASSYSNRVNSPLHF
CDR3 DNA: TGTGCCAGCAGTTACTCGAATCGGGTAAATTCACCCCTCCACTTT

clone size: .
J gene: TRBJ2-1
D gene: TRBD1
V gene: TRBV30
CDR3 protein: CAWSVPRDRGYGREQFF
CDR3 DNA: TGTGCCTGGAGTGTACCGAGGGACAGGGGCTATGGGCGTGAGCAGTTCTTC

clone size: .
J gene: TRBJ1-4
D gene: TRBD1
V gene: TRBV5-1
CDR3 protein: CASSQTGLNNEKLFF
CDR3 DNA: TGCGCCAGCAGCCAGACAGGGTTGAATAATGAAAAACTGTTTTTT

clone size: .
J gene: TRBJ2-1
D gene: TRBD1
V gene: TRBV28
CDR3 protein: CASSLSHRGLRGQQFF
CDR3 DNA: TGTGCCAGCAGTTTATCCCACAGGGGGCTGAGGGGGCAGCAGTTCTTC

clone size: once
J gene: TRBJ2-1
D gene: TRBD2
V gene: TRBV5-1
CDR3 protein: CASSAQRDLFF
CDR3 DNA: TGCGCCAGCAGCGCTCAGCGGGACCTGTTCTTC

clone size: .
J gene: TRBJ2-5
D gene: TRBD1
V gene: TRBV2
CDR3 protein: CASSETGEGTQYF
CDR3 DNA: TGTGCCAGCAGCGAGACAGGGGAAGGGACCCAGTACTTC

clone size: .
J gene: TRBJ2-5
D gene: .
V gene: TRBV28
CDR3 protein: CATTDVTQETQYF
CDR3 DNA: TGTGCCACCACGGACGTAACACAAGAGACCCAGTACTTC

clone size: .
J gene: TRBJ2-6
D gene: .
V gene: TRBV5-4
CDR3 protein: CASSSSSSGANVLTF
CDR3 DNA: TGTGCCAGCAGCTCCTCTAGCTCTGGGGCCAACGTCCTGACTTTC

clone size: once
J gene: TRBJ1-3
D gene: .
V gene: TRBV5-1
CDR3 protein: CASTVGGGGNTIYF
CDR3 DNA: TGCGCCAGCACGGTCGGGGGCGGTGGAAACACCATATATTTT

clone size: .
J gene: TRBJ1-3
D gene: TRBD1
V gene: TRBV5-4
CDR3 protein: CASSLRGQGALSGNTIYF
CDR3 DNA: TGTGCCAGCAGTTTGAGGGGACAGGGGGCACTCTCCGGAAACACCATATATTTT

clone size: .
J gene: TRBJ2-3
D gene: TRBD1
V gene: TRBV5-1
CDR3 protein: CASSSTGPLTDTQYF
CDR3 DNA: TGCGCCAGCAGCTCGACAGGGCCGCTAACAGATACGCAGTATTTT

clone size: .
J gene: TRBJ2-1
D gene: .
V gene: TRBV11-1
CDR3 protein: CASSPRLYEQFF
CDR3 DNA: TGTGCCAGCAGCCCTCGGTTATATGAGCAGTTCTTC

clone size: .
J gene: TRBJ2-5
D gene: .
V gene: TRBV27
CDR3 protein: CASSTGTGQETQYF
CDR3 DNA: TGTGCCAGCTCCACCGGGACGGGCCAAGAGACCCAGTACTTC

clone size: .
J gene: TRBJ1-2
D gene: TRBD1
V gene: TRBV15
CDR3 protein: CATMPDREKNYGYTF
CDR3 DNA: TGTGCCACCATGCCCGACAGGGAAAAAAACTATGGCTACACCTTC

clone size: .
J gene: TRBJ1-6
D gene: .
V gene: TRBV7-9
CDR3 protein: CASSPHQSSYNSPLHF
CDR3 DNA: TGTGCCAGCAGCCCCCACCAGAGCTCCTATAATTCACCCCTCCACTTT

clone size: few
J gene: TRBJ1-4
D gene: .
V gene: TRBV7-9
CDR3 protein: CASSPPNLQLDEKLFF
CDR3 DNA: TGTGCCAGCAGCCCCCCCAACCTGCAACTGGATGAAAAACTGTTTTTT

clone size: .
J gene: TRBJ2-7
D gene: .
V gene: TRBV4-2
CDR3 protein: CASSKTSVVAGYSYEQYF
CDR3 DNA: TGTGCCAGCAGCAAAACCAGCGTTGTGGCGGGCTACTCCTACGAGCAGTACTTC

clone size: .
J gene: TRBJ1-3
D gene: .
V gene: TRBV9
CDR3 protein: CASSERQVASDTIYF
CDR3 DNA: TGTGCCAGCAGCGAGCGACAGGTGGCATCTGACACCATATATTTT

clone size: .
J gene: TRBJ1-2
D gene: .
V gene: TRBV28
CDR3 protein: CASRQGALGYTF
CDR3 DNA: TGTGCCAGCAGGCAGGGTGCGCTTGGCTACACCTTC

clone size: medium-sized
J gene: TRBJ1-3
D gene: .
V gene: TRBV30
CDR3 protein: CAWSPGQTGNTIYF
CDR3 DNA: TGTGCCTGGAGCCCAGGACAGACTGGAAACACCATATATTTT

clone size: once
J gene: TRBJ2-1
D gene: .
V gene: TRBV15
CDR3 protein: CATSSFPGSGREQFF
CDR3 DNA: TGTGCCACCAGCAGTTTCCCGGGCTCGGGAAGGGAGCAGTTCTTC

clone size: .
J gene: TRBJ2-3
D gene: TRBD1
V gene: TRBV2
CDR3 protein: CASSDRGQGDTQYF
CDR3 DNA: TGTGCCAGCAGTGATAGGGGGCAGGGCGATACGCAGTATTTT

clone size: .
J gene: TRBJ1-5
D gene: .
V gene: TRBV7-8
CDR3 protein: CASSLERNNQPQHF
CDR3 DNA: TGTGCCAGCAGCTTAGAGCGGAACAATCAGCCCCAGCATTTT

clone size: .
J gene: TRBJ1-2
D gene: .
V gene: TRBV5-1
CDR3 protein: CASSLDTNYGYTF
CDR3 DNA: TGCGCCAGCAGCTTGGACACTAACTATGGCTACACCTTC

clone size: once
J gene: TRBJ2-7
D gene: TRBD1
V gene: TRBV18
CDR3 protein: CASSPPGQGAYEQYF
CDR3 DNA: TGTGCCAGCTCCCCACCGGGACAGGGGGCTTACGAGCAGTACTTC